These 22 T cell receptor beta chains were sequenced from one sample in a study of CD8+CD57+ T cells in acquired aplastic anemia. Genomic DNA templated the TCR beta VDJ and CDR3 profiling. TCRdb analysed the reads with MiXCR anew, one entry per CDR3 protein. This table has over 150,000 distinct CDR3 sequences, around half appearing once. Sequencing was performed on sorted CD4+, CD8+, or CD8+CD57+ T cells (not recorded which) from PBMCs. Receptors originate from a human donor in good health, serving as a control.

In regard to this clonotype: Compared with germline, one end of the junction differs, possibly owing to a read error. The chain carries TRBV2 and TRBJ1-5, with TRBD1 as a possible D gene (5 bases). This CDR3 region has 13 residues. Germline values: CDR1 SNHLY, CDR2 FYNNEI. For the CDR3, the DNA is TGTGCCGGCAGTGCCAGGGTCAATCAGCCCCAGCATTTT. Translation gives CAGSARVNQPQHF.

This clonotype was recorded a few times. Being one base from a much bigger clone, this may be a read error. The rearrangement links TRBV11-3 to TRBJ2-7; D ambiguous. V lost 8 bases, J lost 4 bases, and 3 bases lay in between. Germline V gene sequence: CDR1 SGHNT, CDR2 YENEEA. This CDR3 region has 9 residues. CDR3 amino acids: CASSYEQYF. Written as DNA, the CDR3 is TGTGCCAGCTCTTACGAGCAGTACTTC. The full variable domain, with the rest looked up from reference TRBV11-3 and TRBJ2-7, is EAGVVQSPRYKIIEKKQPVAFWCNPISGHNTLYWYLQNLGQGPELLIRYENEEAVDDSQLPKDRFSAERLKGVDSTLKIQPAELGDSAVYLCASSYEQYFGPGTRLTVT.

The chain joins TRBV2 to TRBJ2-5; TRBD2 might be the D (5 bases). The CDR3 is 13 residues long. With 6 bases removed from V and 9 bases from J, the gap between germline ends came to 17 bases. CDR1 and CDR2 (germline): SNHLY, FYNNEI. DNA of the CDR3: TGTGCCAGCAGGACTACGGGTGAGGAGGCCCAGTACTTC. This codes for CASRTTGEEAQYF.

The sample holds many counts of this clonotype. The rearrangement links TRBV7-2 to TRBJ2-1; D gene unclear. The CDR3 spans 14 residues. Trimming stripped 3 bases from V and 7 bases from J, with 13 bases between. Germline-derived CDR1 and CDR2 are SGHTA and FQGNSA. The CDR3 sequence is CASSLLPIPNEQFF. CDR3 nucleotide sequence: TGTGCCAGCAGCTTGCTCCCGATTCCAAATGAGCAGTTCTTC.

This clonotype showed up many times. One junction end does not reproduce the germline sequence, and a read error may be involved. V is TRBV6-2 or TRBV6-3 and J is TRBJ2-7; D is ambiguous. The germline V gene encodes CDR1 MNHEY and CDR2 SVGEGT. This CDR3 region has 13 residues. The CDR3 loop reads CASSYSITSYRPF. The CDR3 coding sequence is TGTGCCAGCAGTTACTCGATCACATCTTACCGGCCTTTC.

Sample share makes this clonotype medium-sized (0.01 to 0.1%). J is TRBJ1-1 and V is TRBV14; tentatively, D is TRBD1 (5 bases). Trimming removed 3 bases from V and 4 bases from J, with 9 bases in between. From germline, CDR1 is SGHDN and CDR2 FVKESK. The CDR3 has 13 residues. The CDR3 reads CASSHVRGTEAFF. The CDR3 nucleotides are TGTGCCAGCAGCCACGTAAGGGGCACTGAAGCTTTCTTT.

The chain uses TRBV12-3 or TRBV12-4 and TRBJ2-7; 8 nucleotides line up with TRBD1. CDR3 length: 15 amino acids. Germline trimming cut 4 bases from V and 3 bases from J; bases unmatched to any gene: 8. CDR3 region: CASSSQGQALYEQYF. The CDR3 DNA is TGTGCCAGCAGTTCCCAGGGACAGGCCCTCTACGAGCAGTACTTC.

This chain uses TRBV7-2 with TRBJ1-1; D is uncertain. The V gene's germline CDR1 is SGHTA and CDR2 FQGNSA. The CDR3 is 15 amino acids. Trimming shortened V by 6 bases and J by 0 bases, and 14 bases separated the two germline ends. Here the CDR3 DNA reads TGTGCCAGCAGGCCCGGCGGCCCCTTGAACACTGAAGCTTTCTTT. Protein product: CASRPGGPLNTEAFF.

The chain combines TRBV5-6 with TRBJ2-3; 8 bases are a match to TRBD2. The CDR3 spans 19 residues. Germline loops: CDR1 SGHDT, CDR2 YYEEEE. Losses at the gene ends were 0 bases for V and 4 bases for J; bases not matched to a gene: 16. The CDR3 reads CASSLVGGRNPIIPDTQYF. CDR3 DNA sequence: TGTGCCAGCAGCTTGGTGGGCGGGAGGAACCCAATCATCCCAGATACGCAGTATTTT.

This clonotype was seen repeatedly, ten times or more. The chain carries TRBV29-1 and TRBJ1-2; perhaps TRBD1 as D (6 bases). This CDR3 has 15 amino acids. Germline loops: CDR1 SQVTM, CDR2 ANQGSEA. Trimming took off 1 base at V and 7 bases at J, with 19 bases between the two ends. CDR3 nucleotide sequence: TGCAGCGTTGAAGCCGGGACATATTTACCTGGTGGCTACACCTTC. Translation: CSVEAGTYLPGGYTF. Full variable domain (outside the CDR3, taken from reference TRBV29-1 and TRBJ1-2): SAVISQKPSRDICQRGTSLTIQCQVDSQVTMMFWYRQQPGQSLTLIATANQGSEATYESGFVIDKFPISRPNLTFSTLTVSNMSPEDSSIYLCSVEAGTYLPGGYTFGSGTRLTVV.

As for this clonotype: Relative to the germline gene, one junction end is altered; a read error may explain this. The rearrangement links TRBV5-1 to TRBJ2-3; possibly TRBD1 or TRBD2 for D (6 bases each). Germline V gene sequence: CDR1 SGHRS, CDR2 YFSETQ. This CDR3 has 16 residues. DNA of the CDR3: TGCGCCAGCAGGTTGGGGGGCGGCGGATTCACAGATACGCAGTATTTT. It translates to CASRLGGGGFTDTQYF.

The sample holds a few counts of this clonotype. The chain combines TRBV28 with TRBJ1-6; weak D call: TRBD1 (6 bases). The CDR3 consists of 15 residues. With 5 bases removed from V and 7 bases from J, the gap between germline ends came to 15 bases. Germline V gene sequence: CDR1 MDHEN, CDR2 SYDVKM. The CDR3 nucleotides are TGTGCCAGCAGTGGGGTAGGGGGGACCAATTCACCCCTCCACTTT. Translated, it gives CASSGVGGTNSPLHF.

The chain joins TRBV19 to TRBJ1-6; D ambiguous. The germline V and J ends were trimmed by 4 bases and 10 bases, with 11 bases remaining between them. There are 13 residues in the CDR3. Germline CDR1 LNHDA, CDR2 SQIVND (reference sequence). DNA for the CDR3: TGTGCCAGTAGTAATGGGAATGGATCACCCCTCCACTTT. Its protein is CASSNGNGSPLHF.

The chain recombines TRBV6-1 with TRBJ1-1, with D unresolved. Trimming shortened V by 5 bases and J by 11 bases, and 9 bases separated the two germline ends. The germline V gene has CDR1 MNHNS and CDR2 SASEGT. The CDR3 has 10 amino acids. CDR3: CASSLHRAFF. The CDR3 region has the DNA TGTGCCAGCAGTCTTCACCGGGCTTTCTTT.

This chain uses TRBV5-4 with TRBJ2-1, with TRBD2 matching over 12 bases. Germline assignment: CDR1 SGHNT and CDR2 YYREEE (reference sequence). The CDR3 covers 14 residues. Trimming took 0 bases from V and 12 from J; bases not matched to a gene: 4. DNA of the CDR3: TGTGCCAGCAGCTTGGCTAGCGGGGGGGCGTGGCAGTTCTTC. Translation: CASSLASGGAWQFF.

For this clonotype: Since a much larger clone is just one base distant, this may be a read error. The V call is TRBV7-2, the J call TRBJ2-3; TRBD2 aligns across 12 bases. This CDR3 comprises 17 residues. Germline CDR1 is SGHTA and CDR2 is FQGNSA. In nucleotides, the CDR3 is TGTGCCAACAGCCCAGGACTAGCGGGAAGTAGCACAGATACGCAGTATTTT. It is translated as CANSPGLAGSSTDTQYF.

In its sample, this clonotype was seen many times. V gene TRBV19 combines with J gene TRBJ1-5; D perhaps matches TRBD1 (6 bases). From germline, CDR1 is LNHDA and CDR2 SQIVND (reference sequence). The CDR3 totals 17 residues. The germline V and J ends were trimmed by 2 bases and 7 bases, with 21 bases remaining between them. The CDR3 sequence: CASSIRGADSSRQPQHF. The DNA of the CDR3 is TGTGCCAGTAGTATAAGGGGTGCGGACAGTTCGCGGCAGCCCCAGCATTTT.

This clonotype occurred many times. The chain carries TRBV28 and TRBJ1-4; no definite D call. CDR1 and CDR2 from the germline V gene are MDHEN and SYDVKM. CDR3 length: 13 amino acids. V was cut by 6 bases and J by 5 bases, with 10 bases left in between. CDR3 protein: CASSLTENEKLFF. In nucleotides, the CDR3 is TGTGCCAGCAGCTTGACTGAGAATGAAAAACTGTTTTTT.

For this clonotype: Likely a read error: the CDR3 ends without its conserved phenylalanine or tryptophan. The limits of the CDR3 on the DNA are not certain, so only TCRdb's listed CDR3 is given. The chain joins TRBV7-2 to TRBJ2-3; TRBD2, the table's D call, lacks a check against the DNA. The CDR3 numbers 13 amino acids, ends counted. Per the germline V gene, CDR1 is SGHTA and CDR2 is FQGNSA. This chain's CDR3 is CASSFRFGSSYEQ.

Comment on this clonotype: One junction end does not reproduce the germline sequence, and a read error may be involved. The CDR3 DNA sequence: TGTGCCATCAGTGAGTCTAGGACAAATGAGAAACTGCTTTTT. This codes for CAISESRTNEKLLF. The V and J genes are TRBV10-3 and TRBJ1-4, with D possibly being TRBD1 (5 bases). CDR1 is ENHRY, CDR2 SYGVKD, per germline. The CDR3 consists of 14 residues.

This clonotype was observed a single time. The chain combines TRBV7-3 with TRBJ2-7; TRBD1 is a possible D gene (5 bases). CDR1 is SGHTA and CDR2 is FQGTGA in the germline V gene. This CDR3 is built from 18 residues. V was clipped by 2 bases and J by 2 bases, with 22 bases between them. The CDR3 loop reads CASSLARTSLYKTYEQYF. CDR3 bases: TGTGCCAGCAGCTTAGCCAGGACAAGCCTTTACAAGACCTACGAGCAGTACTTC. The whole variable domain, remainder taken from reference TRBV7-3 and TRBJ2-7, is GAGVSQTPSNKVTEKGKYVELRCDPISGHTALYWYRQSLGQGPEFLIYFQGTGAADDSGLPNDRFFAVRPEGSVSTLKIQRTERGDSAVYLCASSLARTSLYKTYEQYFGPGTRLTVT.

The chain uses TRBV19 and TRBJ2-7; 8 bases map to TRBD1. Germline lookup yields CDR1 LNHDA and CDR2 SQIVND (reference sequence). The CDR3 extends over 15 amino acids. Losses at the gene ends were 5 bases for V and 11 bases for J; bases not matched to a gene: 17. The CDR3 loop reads CASSYRTGYSYGKYF. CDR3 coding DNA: TGTGCCAGTAGTTACCGGACAGGGTACTCCTACGGGAAGTACTTC. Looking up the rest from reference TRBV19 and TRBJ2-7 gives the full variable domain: DGGITQSPKYLFRKEGQNVTLSCEQNLNHDAMYWYRQDPGQGLRLIYYSQIVNDFQKGDIAEGYSVSREKKESFPLTVTSAQKNPTAFYLCASSYRTGYSYGKYFGPGTRLTVT.